The T cell receptor (beta chain) under discussion was sequenced for a study of T cell responses to AZD1222 COVID-19 vaccine. A note on this clone: As yet, its antigen is unknown.

Study conclusions and caveats: The donors showed a predominance of white British ancestry and of females, with possible underestimation of clonal diversity.

Profiled with immunoSEQ multiplex PCR; TCRdb holds only in-frame clones, not every one. Among about 150,000 clones listed, roughly nine tenths were seen once. With 4 bases removed from V and 4 bases from J, the gap between germline ends came to 11 bases. The germline CDR1 and CDR2 sequences are SGHRS and YFSETQ. There are 13 residues in the CDR3. The TCR sequence derives from an adult in good health. The rearrangement joins TRBV5-1 to TRBJ1-1; D might be TRBD1 (5 bases). The material sequenced was peripheral blood, taken on day 0 of MenACWY control vaccination. The CDR3 DNA reads TGCGCCAGCAGCGCAGGAACAGGCACTGAAGCTTTCTTT. It encodes CASSAGTGTEAFF.